Listed here are 7 T cell receptor beta chains from one sample, sequenced in a study of graft-versus-host responses after intestinal transplantation. No antigen has been identified for these receptors. Profiled with immunoSEQ multiplex PCR; TCRdb holds only in-frame clones, not every one. In the table there are just over 70,000 clones, 75% to 90% of which are singletons. Sequencing used unstimulated CD4+ T cells sorted from spleen or lymph node cells, obtained before transplant. The receptor set was obtained from a human donor who was the organ donor for an intestinal transplant.

The chain uses TRBV5-6 and TRBJ2-7; 9 bases match TRBD2. CDR1 and CDR2 (germline): SGHDT, YYEEEE. Trimming at V came to 1 base and at J to 12 bases, leaving 23 bases not matched to a gene. The CDR3 covers 18 residues. The CDR3 protein is CASSLPTHAGQRGENLYV. CDR3 in DNA: TGTGCCAGCAGCTTGCCCACTCACGCGGGACAGCGGGGGGAGAATCTGTACGTC.

The table lists this clone with a count of one. The J gene is TRBJ2-2, the V gene TRBV9; D possibly corresponds to TRBD1 (5 bases). CDR3 length: 15 amino acids. V was shortened by 0 bases and J by 3 bases, with 9 bases between the two germline ends. Germline CDR1 and CDR2: SGDLS and YYNGEE. CDR3 region: CASSVAWGDTGELFF. CDR3 bases: TGTGCCAGCAGCGTAGCCTGGGGCGACACCGGGGAGCTGTTTTTT.

The chain has TRBV7-3 and TRBJ1-2, with 7 bases identical to TRBD1. The ends lost 5 bases at V and 1 base at J; junction bases unmatched: 16. Germline values: CDR1 SGHTA, CDR2 FQGTGA. The CDR3 length is 18 residues. CDR3 in amino acids: CASSPAANRQGGNYGYTF. CDR3 DNA: TGTGCCAGCAGCCCCGCTGCGAATCGACAGGGTGGTAACTATGGCTACACCTTC.

The V and J genes are TRBV19 and TRBJ1-4; D might be TRBD1 (5 bases). Germline V gene data show CDR1 as LNHDA and CDR2 as SQIVND (reference sequence). Trimming left V 1 base short and J 5 bases short, with 11 bases between. The CDR3 contains 15 residues. CDR3 in amino acids: CASSIVPGKNEKLFF. In nucleotides, the CDR3 is TGTGCCAGTAGTATAGTTCCAGGGAAAAATGAAAAACTGTTTTTT.

This clone showed up just a few times. V and J are TRBV4-3 and TRBJ2-2; possibly TRBD2 for D (7 bases). Germline V lookup: CDR1 LGHNA, CDR2 YSLEER. V lost 1 base, J lost 5 bases, and 14 bases lay in between. The CDR3 loop spans 16 amino acids. CDR3 loop: CASSQAGGGGTGELFF. DNA for the CDR3: TGCGCCAGCAGCCAAGCCGGCGGGGGCGGGACCGGGGAGCTGTTTTTT.

The J gene is TRBJ2-2, the V gene TRBV19; D perhaps matches TRBD1 (5 bases). The CDR3 has 18 amino acids. Germline CDR1 LNHDA, CDR2 SQIVND (reference sequence). V lost 1 base and J lost 3, with 18 bases in between. CDR3 DNA: TGTGCCAGTAGTATAGCTCGAAAAATGGGCAGGGACACCGGGGAGCTGTTTTTT. Residues: CASSIARKMGRDTGELFF.

This clone has a single count. The chain combines TRBV5-1 with TRBJ2-3; 9 positions agree with TRBD1. Germline-derived CDR1 and CDR2 are SGHRS and YFSETQ. The CDR3 is 16 residues long. With 0 bases clipped from V and 0 bases from J, the junction kept 2 bases outside the gene matches. The CDR3 nucleotides are TGCGCCAGCAGCTTGGCCGGGACAGGGAGCACAGATACGCAGTATTTT. Its translation: CASSLAGTGSTDTQYF.